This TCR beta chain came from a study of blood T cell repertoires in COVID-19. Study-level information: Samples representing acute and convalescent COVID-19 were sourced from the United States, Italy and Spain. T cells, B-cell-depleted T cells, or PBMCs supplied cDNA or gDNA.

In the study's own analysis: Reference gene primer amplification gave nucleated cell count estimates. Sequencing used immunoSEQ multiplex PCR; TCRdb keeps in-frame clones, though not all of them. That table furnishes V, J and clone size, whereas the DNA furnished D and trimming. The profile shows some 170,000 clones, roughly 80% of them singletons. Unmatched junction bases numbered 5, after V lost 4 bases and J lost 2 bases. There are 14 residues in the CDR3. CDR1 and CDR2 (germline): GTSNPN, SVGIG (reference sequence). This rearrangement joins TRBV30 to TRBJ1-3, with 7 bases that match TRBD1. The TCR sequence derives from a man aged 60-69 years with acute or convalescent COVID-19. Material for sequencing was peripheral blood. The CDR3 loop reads CAWKNTGAGNTIYF. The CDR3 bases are TGTGCCTGGAAAAACACAGGGGCTGGAAACACCATATATTTT.